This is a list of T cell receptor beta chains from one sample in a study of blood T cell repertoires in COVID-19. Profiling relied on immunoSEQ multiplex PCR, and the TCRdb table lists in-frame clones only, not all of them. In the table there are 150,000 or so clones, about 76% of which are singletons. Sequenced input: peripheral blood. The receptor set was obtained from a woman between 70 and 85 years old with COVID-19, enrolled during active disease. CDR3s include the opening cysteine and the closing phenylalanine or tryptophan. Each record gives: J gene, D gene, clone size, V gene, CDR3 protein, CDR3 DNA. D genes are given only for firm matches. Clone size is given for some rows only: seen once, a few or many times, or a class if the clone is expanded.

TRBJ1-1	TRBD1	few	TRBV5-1	CASSLGLQGTPIF	TGCGCCAGCAGCTTGGGGCTACAGGGGACCCCGATCTTT
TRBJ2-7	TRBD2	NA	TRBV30	CAWGAGGPWEQYF	TGTGCCTGGGGAGCGGGGGGGCCGTGGGAGCAGTACTTC
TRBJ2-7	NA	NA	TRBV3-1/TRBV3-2	CASSPNGGGFYEQYF	TGTGCCAGCAGCCCCAACGGCGGAGGCTTCTACGAGCAGTACTTC
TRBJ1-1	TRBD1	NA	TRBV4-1	CASSPPGQANTEAFF	TGCGCCAGCAGCCCTCCGGGACAGGCGAACACTGAAGCTTTCTTT
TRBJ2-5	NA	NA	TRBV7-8	CASSLAPGGVGETQYF	TGTGCCAGCAGCTTAGCGCCAGGCGGGGTAGGGGAGACCCAGTACTTC
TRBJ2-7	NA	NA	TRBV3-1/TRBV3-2	CASSHPGQTAPLYEQYF	TGTGCCAGCAGCCACCCGGGACAAACAGCCCCCCTCTACGAGCAGTACTTC
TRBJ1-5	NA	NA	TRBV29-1	CSVAGPDQPQHF	TGCAGCGTGGCAGGTCCCGATCAGCCCCAGCATTTT
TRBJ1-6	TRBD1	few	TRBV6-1	CASSEQGVGHSPLHF	TGTGCCAGCAGTGAGCAGGGGGTAGGTCATTCACCCCTCCACTTT
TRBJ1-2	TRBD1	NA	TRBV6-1	CASSALGRTGGDLFYGYTF	TGTGCCAGCAGTGCCCTCGGTAGGACAGGGGGCGACCTCTTCTATGGCTACACCTTC
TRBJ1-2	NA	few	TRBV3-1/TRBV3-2	CASSQEGAYGYTF	TGTGCCAGCAGCCAAGAGGGGGCCTATGGCTACACCTTC
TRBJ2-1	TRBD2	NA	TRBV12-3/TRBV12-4	CASRGGFSNEQFF	TGTGCCAGCAGGGGGGGGTTTTCCAATGAGCAGTTCTTC
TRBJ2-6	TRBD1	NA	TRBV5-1	CASSLFTLGQVGSGANVLTF	TGCGCCAGCAGCTTGTTTACGTTGGGACAGGTAGGCTCTGGGGCCAACGTCCTGACTTTC
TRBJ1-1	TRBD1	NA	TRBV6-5	CASRMDRVNTEAFF	TGTGCCAGCAGGATGGACAGGGTTAACACTGAAGCTTTCTTT
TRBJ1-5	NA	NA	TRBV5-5	CASSSLAGQFNQPQHF	TGTGCCAGCAGCTCTCTAGCCGGACAGTTCAATCAGCCCCAGCATTTT
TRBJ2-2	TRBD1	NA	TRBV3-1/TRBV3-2	CASSQGGDRATGELFF	TGTGCCAGCAGCCAAGGCGGCGACAGGGCGACCGGGGAGCTGTTTTTT
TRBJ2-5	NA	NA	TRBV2	CASSRRGGPQETQYF	TGTGCCAGTAGCCGCCGCGGGGGCCCCCAAGAGACCCAGTACTTC
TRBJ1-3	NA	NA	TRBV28	CATLRSGNTIYF	TGTGCCACCCTACGCTCAGGAAACACCATATATTTT
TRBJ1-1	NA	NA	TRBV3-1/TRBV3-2	CASSQGHAMNTEAFF	TGTGCCAGCAGCCAAGGACACGCCATGAACACTGAAGCTTTCTTT
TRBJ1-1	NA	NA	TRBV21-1	CASSKDTSNTEAFF	TGTGCCAGCAGCAAAGACACCTCAAACACTGAAGCTTTCTTT
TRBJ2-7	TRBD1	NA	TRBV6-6	CASSSTGASSYEQYF	TGTGCCAGCAGCTCTACAGGGGCCTCCTCCTACGAGCAGTACTTC
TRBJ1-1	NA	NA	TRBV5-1	CASSGVAGGMNTEAFF	TGCGCCAGCAGCGGGGTGGCGGGGGGTATGAACACTGAAGCTTTCTTT
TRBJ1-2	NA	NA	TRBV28	CASSFITASTQKGYTF	TGTGCCAGCAGTTTTATTACAGCCTCCACACAAAAGGGCTACACCTTC
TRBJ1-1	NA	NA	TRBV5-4	CASSPGSSRNTEAFF	TGTGCCAGCAGCCCCGGTAGTAGCAGGAACACTGAAGCTTTCTTT
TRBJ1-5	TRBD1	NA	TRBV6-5	CASRGTASNQPQHF	TGTGCCAGCAGAGGGACAGCTAGCAATCAGCCCCAGCATTTT
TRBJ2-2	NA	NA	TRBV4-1	CASSQDLSYTGELFF	TGCGCCAGCAGCCAAGATTTAAGCTACACCGGGGAGCTGTTTTTT
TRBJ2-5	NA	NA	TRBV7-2	CASSLDLRQETQYF	TGTGCCAGCAGCTTAGATCTCAGACAAGAGACCCAGTACTTC
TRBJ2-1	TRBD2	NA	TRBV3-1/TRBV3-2	CASSPLTSGVSNEQFF	TGTGCCAGCAGCCCTTTGACTAGCGGGGTCAGCAATGAGCAGTTCTTC
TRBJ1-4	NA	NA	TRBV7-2	CASGMAEKLFF	TGTGCCAGCGGTATGGCTGAAAAACTGTTTTTT
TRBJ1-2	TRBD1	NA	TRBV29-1	CSVRQGDYGYTF	TGCAGCGTCAGACAGGGAGACTATGGCTACACCTTC
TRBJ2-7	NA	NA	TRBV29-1	CSVGGGANKYEQYF	TGCAGCGTTGGAGGAGGGGCCAATAAATACGAGCAGTACTTC
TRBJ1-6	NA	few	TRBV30	CAWTRASLSYNSPLHF	TGTGCCTGGACGCGGGCCTCCTTAAGCTATAATTCACCCCTCCACTTT
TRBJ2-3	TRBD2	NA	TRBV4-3	CASSRSHRGSGPTDTQYF	TGCGCCAGCAGCCGTAGCCATCGGGGTAGCGGGCCTACAGATACGCAGTATTTT
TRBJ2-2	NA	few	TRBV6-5	CASKLSAGGTGELFF	TGTGCCAGCAAGCTTTCGGCAGGGGGGACCGGGGAGCTGTTTTTT
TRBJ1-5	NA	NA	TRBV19	CASSIDPQGRNQPQHF	TGTGCCAGTAGTATAGATCCCCAGGGTCGGAATCAGCCCCAGCATTTT
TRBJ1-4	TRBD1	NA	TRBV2	CASSSGGLKEKLFF	TGTGCCAGCAGCTCAGGGGGGCTTAAGGAAAAACTGTTTTTT
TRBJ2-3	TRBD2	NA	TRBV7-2	CASSLWTSGVGTDTQYF	TGTGCCAGCAGCCTCTGGACTAGCGGGGTCGGCACAGATACGCAGTATTTT
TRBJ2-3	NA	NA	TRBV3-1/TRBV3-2	CASSHSIQGTDTQYF	TGTGCCAGCAGCCATAGCATTCAGGGGACAGATACGCAGTATTTT
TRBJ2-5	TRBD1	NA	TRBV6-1	CASKDPGQGTETQYF	TGTGCCAGCAAAGACCCGGGACAGGGGACAGAGACCCAGTACTTC
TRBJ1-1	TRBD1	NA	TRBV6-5	CASSSDRVGMNTEAFF	TGTGCCAGCAGTTCGGACAGGGTGGGAATGAACACTGAAGCTTTCTTT
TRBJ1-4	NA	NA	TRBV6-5	CASKGWNNEKLFF	TGTGCCAGCAAGGGGTGGAATAATGAAAAACTGTTTTTT
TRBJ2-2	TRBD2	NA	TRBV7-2	CASSLARGGGPGELFF	TGTGCCAGCAGCTTAGCGCGCGGGGGTGGGCCCGGGGAGCTGTTTTTT
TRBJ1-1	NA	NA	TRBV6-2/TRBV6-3	CASSYSQGPEAFF	TGTGCCAGCAGTTACTCGCAGGGCCCTGAAGCTTTCTTT
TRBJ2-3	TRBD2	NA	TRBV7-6	CASSPLAGIDTQYF	TGTGCCAGCAGCCCCCTAGCGGGGATAGATACGCAGTATTTT
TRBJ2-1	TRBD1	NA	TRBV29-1	CSVAGTGLNEQFF	TGCAGCGTTGCCGGGACAGGGTTGAATGAGCAGTTCTTC
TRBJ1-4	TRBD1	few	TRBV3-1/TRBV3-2	CASSQATGVGGKLFF	TGTGCCAGCAGCCAGGCGACAGGGGTTGGAGGAAAACTGTTTTTT